Each of the 25 T cell receptor beta chains below was sequenced from the same sample in a study of blood T cell repertoires in COVID-19. Profiling relied on immunoSEQ multiplex PCR, and the TCRdb table lists in-frame clones only, not all of them. Of 250,000 to 300,000 clones listed, around 90% are singletons. Material for sequencing was peripheral blood. The receptors shown here come from a woman aged 50 to 65 who had recovered from COVID-19.

The chain is built from TRBV11-3 and TRBJ1-3, with TRBD1 identical over 8 bases. Per germline, CDR1 SGHNT and CDR2 YENEEA. With V trimmed by 9 bases and J by 0 bases, 7 bases remained unmatched. The CDR3 totals 15 residues. For the CDR3, the DNA is TGTGCCAGAATTACAGGGGGAGCCTCTGGAAACACCATATATTTT. This codes for CARITGGASGNTIYF.

This chain uses TRBV7-2 with TRBJ1-1; 9 bases are shared with TRBD1. The CDR3 totals 16 residues. V dropped 0 bases and J dropped 5; count of bases not matched to a gene: 7. CDR1 is SGHTA and CDR2 is FQGNSA in the germline V gene. CDR3 protein: CASSLADLGTGTEAFF. The CDR3 DNA reads TGTGCCAGCAGCTTAGCAGATCTGGGGACAGGGACTGAAGCTTTCTTT.

The chain has TRBV15 and TRBJ1-5; possibly TRBD1 for D (6 bases). The length of the CDR3 is 15 residues. V dropped 0 bases and J dropped 2 bases, with 8 bases sitting between them. The germline V gene encodes CDR1 LNHNV and CDR2 YYDKDF (reference sequence). CDR3 protein: CATSREQGGNQPQHF. DNA for the CDR3: TGTGCCACCAGCAGAGAACAGGGAGGCAATCAGCCCCAGCATTTT.

This clone occurred a few times. The chain uses TRBV24-1 and TRBJ1-2, with 10 positions matching TRBD1. V was clipped by 4 bases and J by 6 bases; unmatched bases: 7. This CDR3 spans 15 amino acids. The germline V gene has CDR1 KGHDR and CDR2 SFDVKD. CDR3 in amino acids: CATSDAGTGEDGYTF. In DNA form, the CDR3 reads TGTGCCACCAGTGACGCCGGGACAGGGGAGGATGGCTACACCTTC.

CDR3 coding DNA: TGTGCCAGCAGAGTCTTCCGGGACAGGGGCGGCGAGCAGTACTTC. It translates to CASRVFRDRGGEQYF. The chain links TRBV6-5 to TRBJ2-7, with 10 nucleotides matching TRBD1. Germline loops: CDR1 MNHEY, CDR2 SVGAGI. This CDR3 comprises 15 residues. The V segment lost 6 bases and the J segment 6 bases; nucleotides outside the gene matches: 11.

The gene calls are TRBV7-2 and TRBJ2-7, with TRBD2 matching 11 bases. The CDR3 consists of 15 residues. Germline V CDR1 and CDR2: SGHTA, FQGNSA. J lost 8 bases, V lost 0 bases, and 6 bases had no gene match. CDR3 coding DNA: TGTGCCAGCAGCTTAGCCCCCGGGACTAGCGGCAAGCAGTACTTC. The encoded protein is CASSLAPGTSGKQYF.

This clone was seen only a few times. The rearrangement uses TRBV5-8 and TRBJ1-3, with TRBD1 matching over 9 bases. J gave up 11 bases and V 3 bases, and 3 bases lay outside the gene matches. The germline V gene has CDR1 SGHTS and CDR2 YDEGEE. The CDR3 has 12 amino acids. The CDR3 nucleotides are TGTGCCAGCAGCTGGGGACAGGGCGCCATATATTTT. Translated, it gives CASSWGQGAIYF.

The chain uses TRBV4-2 and TRBJ2-2; TRBD2 agrees at 8 bases. Looked up from germline, CDR1 is LGHNA and CDR2 is YNFKEQ. CDR3 length: 17 residues. J gave up 1 base and V 4 bases, and 8 bases lay outside the gene matches. DNA for the CDR3: TGTGCCAGCAGCCTCACCAGCGGGGGCCTGAACACCGGGGAGCTGTTTTTT. Its translation is CASSLTSGGLNTGELFF.

The V and J genes are TRBV5-1 and TRBJ2-5, with D perhaps matching TRBD2 (5 bases). There are 14 residues in the CDR3. Trimming cost V 0 bases and J 1 base, with 7 bases left between them. Germline loops: CDR1 SGHRS, CDR2 YFSETQ. CDR3 nucleotides: TGCGCCAGCAGCTTGGGGACTGTCCAAGAGACCCAGTACTTC. Its protein product is CASSLGTVQETQYF.

The chain carries TRBV6-5 and TRBJ1-5, with 8 nucleotides matching TRBD1. The CDR3 length is 15 residues. Germline V gene data show CDR1 as MNHEY and CDR2 as SVGAGI. V lost 5 bases to trimming and J lost 0 bases; unmatched junction nucleotides: 3. In nucleotides, the CDR3 is TGTGCCAGCAGTAAGGACAGGGATAGCAATCAGCCCCAGCATTTT. It is translated as CASSKDRDSNQPQHF.

The V and J genes are TRBV6-5 and TRBJ1-1; D perhaps matches TRBD1 (5 bases). V was clipped by 2 bases and J by 4 bases, with 8 bases between them. Germline CDR1 and CDR2: MNHEY and SVGAGI. The CDR3 is 13 amino acids. CDR3 in amino acids: CASSYVRGTEAFF. For the CDR3, the DNA is TGTGCCAGCAGTTACGTAAGGGGCACTGAAGCTTTCTTT.

V gene TRBV5-1 combines with J gene TRBJ1-1, with D perhaps TRBD1 (5 bases). CDR3 length: 13 residues. Germline CDR1 and CDR2: SGHRS and YFSETQ. Trimming pared 1 base from V and 3 bases from J, leaving 7 bases between. CDR3 DNA sequence: TGCGCCAGCAGCTTGACAGGCGACACTGAAGCTTTCTTT. Translating gives CASSLTGDTEAFF. Supplemented by reference TRBV5-1 and TRBJ1-1, the full variable domain reads KAGVTQTPRYLIKTRGQQVTLSCSPISGHRSVSWYQQTPGQGLQFLFEYFSETQRNKGNFPGRFSGRQFSNSRSEMNVSTLELGDSALYLCASSLTGDTEAFFGQGTRLTVV.

The CDR3 nucleotides read TGTGCCTGGAGTCGCTCGGGGGGCGGAATGGGCGAGCAGTACTTC. It encodes CAWSRSGGGMGEQYF. The V call is TRBV30, the J call TRBJ2-7, with D tentatively TRBD2 (7 bases). In germline, CDR1 is GTSNPN, CDR2 SVGIG (reference sequence). The length of the CDR3 is 15 residues. Trimming pared 2 bases from V and 6 bases from J, leaving 20 bases between. Filled out from reference TRBV30 and TRBJ2-7, the complete variable domain reads SQTIHQWPATLVQPVGSPLSLECTVEGTSNPNLYWYRQAAGRGLQLLFYSVGIGQISSEVPQNLSASRPQDRQFILSSKKLLLSDSGFYLCAWSRSGGGMGEQYFGPGTRLTVT.

V and J are TRBV27 and TRBJ2-1, with 13 bases aligning to TRBD2. J lost 10 bases, V lost 7 bases, and 7 bases had no gene match. From germline, CDR1 is MNHEY and CDR2 SMNVEV (reference sequence). This CDR3 has 14 residues. The CDR3 nucleotides are TGTGCCAGCACCTGGACTAGCGGGAGTCGAGAGCAGTTCTTC. Translating it yields CASTWTSGSREQFF.

The CDR3 sequence is CATTRVLVRNTEAFF. CDR3 bases: TGTGCCACCACGCGAGTCCTGGTGAGGAACACTGAAGCTTTCTTT. The chain employs TRBV7-2 and TRBJ1-1; D gene uncertain. V gave up 10 bases and J gave up 1 base, with 19 bases separating them. Germline V gene data show CDR1 as SGHTA and CDR2 as FQGNSA. The CDR3 is 15 residues long.

The DNA for the CDR3 is TGTGCCAGCACCGAACAGGGGGGCGGTCAGCCCCAGCATTTT. Protein: CASTEQGGGQPQHF. This chain uses TRBV2 with TRBJ1-5; 8 bases are shared with TRBD1. This CDR3 comprises 14 residues. Germline CDR1 is SNHLY and CDR2 is FYNNEI. Trimming cost V 7 bases and J 6 bases; bases outside gene matches: 8.

The chain links TRBV4-2 to TRBJ1-3; D might be TRBD1 (6 bases). Per germline, CDR1 LGHNA and CDR2 YNFKEQ. Trimming removed 4 bases at V and 6 bases at J, with 19 bases between. The CDR3 extends over 16 amino acids. The CDR3 DNA sequence: TGTGCCAGCAGCCCAACGCCGGTCGCAGGGGAAAACACCATATATTTT. As protein: CASSPTPVAGENTIYF.

The CDR3 region is CASSLSSGSKYF. The DNA for the CDR3 is TGTGCCAGCAGCTTAAGTTCGGGATCCAAGTACTTC. V usage is TRBV7-2 and J usage is TRBJ2-7, with D maybe TRBD2 (5 bases). The CDR3 consists of 12 residues. In germline, CDR1 is SGHTA, CDR2 FQGNSA. Trimming took 2 bases from V and 11 from J, leaving 13 bases between them. The entire variable domain, with the rest obtained from reference TRBV7-2 and TRBJ2-7, is as follows: GAGVSQSPSNKVTEKGKDVELRCDPISGHTALYWYRQSLGQGLEFLIYFQGNSAPDKSGLPSDRFSAERTGGSVSTLTIQRTQQEDSAVYLCASSLSSGSKYFGPGTRLTVT.

This chain connects TRBV27 to TRBJ2-2; D remains ambiguous. Per germline, CDR1 MNHEY and CDR2 SMNVEV (reference sequence). The ends were cut back, 7 bases at V and 3 bases at J, with 15 bases in the middle. The CDR3 runs to 15 residues. Here the CDR3 DNA reads TGTGCCAGCACCGAGAGTCACCCCCACACCGGGGAGCTGTTTTTT. Protein sequence: CASTESHPHTGELFF.

The chain carries TRBV30 and TRBJ2-1; 14 bases fit TRBD2. Trimming took 4 bases from V and 7 from J; bases not matched to a gene: 9. The CDR3 loop spans 16 amino acids. Germline V gene sequence: CDR1 GTSNPN, CDR2 SVGIG (reference sequence). For the CDR3, the DNA is TGTGCCTGGACGGTAGGGACTAGCGGGAGTAGGAATGAGCAGTTCTTC. Translated, it gives CAWTVGTSGSRNEQFF.

The V and J genes are TRBV28 and TRBJ2-4; no firm D call. Germline values: CDR1 MDHEN, CDR2 SYDVKM. The germline V and J ends were trimmed by 5 bases and 2 bases, with 7 bases remaining between them. This CDR3 comprises 13 residues. This chain's CDR3 is CASSRVTKNIQYF. The CDR3 DNA sequence: TGTGCCAGCAGTCGAGTTACCAAAAACATTCAGTACTTC.

This chain joins TRBV28 and TRBJ1-1; no clear D. V was clipped by 3 bases and J by 4 bases, with 3 bases between them. The CDR3 runs 11 residues. Germline lookup yields CDR1 MDHEN and CDR2 SYDVKM. The CDR3 region is CASSFRTEAFF. In nucleotides, the CDR3 is TGTGCCAGCAGTTTTCGCACTGAAGCTTTCTTT.

The chain uses TRBV2 and TRBJ1-1; TRBD1 aligns across 8 bases. CDR1 SNHLY and CDR2 FYNNEI come from the germline V gene. The V gene end was trimmed by 5 bases and the J gene end by 4 bases; junction bases not matched to a gene: 9. The CDR3 has 15 residues. Written as DNA, the CDR3 is TGTGCCAGCAGTCGCTTCAGGGGGCAAGTCACTGAAGCTTTCTTT. It specifies CASSRFRGQVTEAFF.

The genes are TRBV7-2 and TRBJ1-1; 7 bases agree with TRBD1. The V segment lost 5 bases and the J segment 4 bases; nucleotides outside the gene matches: 13. The CDR3 length is 16 residues. Germline V gene data show CDR1 as SGHTA and CDR2 as FQGNSA. The DNA of the CDR3 is TGTGCCAGCAGCCAGGACAGGAATATCGGGTTCACTGAAGCTTTCTTT. Residues: CASSQDRNIGFTEAFF.

J is TRBJ2-2 and V is TRBV19; TRBD2 matches 7 bases. V was pared by 7 bases and J by 0 bases, with 8 bases of the junction left unmatched. The CDR3 runs 16 residues. Looked up from germline, CDR1 is LNHDA and CDR2 is SQIVND (reference sequence). CDR3 in amino acids: CASIGKRGSNTGELFF. In DNA form, the CDR3 reads TGTGCCAGTATTGGGAAGCGGGGCTCGAACACCGGGGAGCTGTTTTTT.